What follows are 29 T cell receptor beta chains derived from one specimen sequenced in a study of T-cell reconstitution after alpha-beta-depleted transplantation in children. As it was prepared, the TCRbeta library received unique molecular identifiers. TCRdb re-called the PCR reads with MiXCR, one entry per CDR3 protein. The sample has about 240,000 distinct CDR3 sequences; roughly 24% are singletons. The material sequenced was PBMCs, taken before TCRalphabeta/CD19-depleted stem cell transplant. The source of these receptors is a girl aged 2-10 years with Fanconi anemia, due to receive a stem cell transplant.

This clonotype has at least ten counts. CDR3 in amino acids: CASSKTGDSNQPQHF. The CDR3 DNA follows: TGTGCCAGCAGTAAGACGGGGGATAGCAATCAGCCCCAGCATTTT. The V and J genes are TRBV12-3 or TRBV12-4 and TRBJ1-5; a weak D match, TRBD1 (5 bases). Between the trimmed V and J ends, which lost 5 bases and 0 bases, there was a span of 11 bases. This CDR3 contains 15 residues.

The sample holds one count of this clonotype. A read error may produce the germline difference seen at one junction end. The rearrangement links TRBV29-1 to TRBJ2-7, with 11 bases matching TRBD1. From germline, CDR1 is SQVTM and CDR2 ANQGSEA. There are 14 residues in the CDR3. The CDR3 sequence is CSAETGTGGYEQYF. The CDR3 DNA sequence: TGCAGCGCTGAAACCGGGACAGGGGGTTACGAGCAGTACTTC.

At least ten counts were recorded for this clonotype. This chain links TRBV2 with TRBJ2-1; D not certain. Deletions cut 6 bases from V and 4 bases from J, with 10 bases between. Per the germline V gene, CDR1 is SNHLY and CDR2 is FYNNEI. The CDR3 runs to 13 residues. This CDR3 is CASSQLGYNEQFF. The CDR3 DNA reads as TGTGCCAGCAGCCAGCTAGGGTACAATGAGCAGTTCTTC.

This clonotype has a count of ten or more. The chain links TRBV4-2 to TRBJ2-3; D is undetermined. CDR3 length: 14 amino acids. The germline CDR1 and CDR2 sequences are LGHNA and YNFKEQ. Trimming pared 1 base from V and 6 bases from J, leaving 11 bases between. The CDR3 nucleotides are TGTGCCAGCAGCCAAGCTTCTGTCTTGGATACGCAGTATTTT. As protein: CASSQASVLDTQYF.

The chain combines TRBV20-1 with TRBJ2-7; 12 positions match TRBD1. The CDR3 spans 15 residues. From germline, CDR1 is DFQATT and CDR2 SNEGSKA (reference sequence). Losses at the gene ends were 3 bases for V and 3 bases for J; bases not matched to a gene: 6. The CDR3 DNA reads TGCAGTGCTAGTAAGGGGACAGGGGGCGTCTACGAGCAGTACTTC. This translates into CSASKGTGGVYEQYF.

Points on this clonotype: An end of the junction differs from the germline gene, which may be a read error. The chain couples TRBV20-1 to TRBJ1-2, with D perhaps matching TRBD1 (5 bases). In germline, CDR1 is DFQATT, CDR2 SNEGSKA (reference sequence). The CDR3 loop spans 13 amino acids. The CDR3, as DNA: TGCAGTGCTCAAGGGAGGGGCGGCTATGGCTACAGCTTC. Translation: CSAQGRGGYGYSF.

This clonotype was observed many times. This chain connects TRBV12-5 to TRBJ2-1, with a weak D call TRBD2 (7 bases). Germline V gene data show CDR1 as LGHNT and CDR2 as FRNRAP. The CDR3 spans 13 residues. Trimming took 3 bases from V and 9 from J, leaving 12 bases between them. CDR3 coding DNA: TGTGCTAGTGGTTTAGGGGGGGGCGGTGAGCAGTTCTTC. It is translated as CASGLGGGGEQFF. Full variable domain (outside the CDR3, taken from reference TRBV12-5 and TRBJ2-1): DARVTQTPRHKVTEMGQEVTMRCQPILGHNTVFWYRQTMMQGLELLAYFRNRAPLDDSGMPKDRFSAEMPDATLATLKIQPSEPRDSAVYFCASGLGGGGEQFFGPGTRLTVL.

Only a few counts were recorded for this clonotype. The chain uses TRBV7-8 and TRBJ2-7, with 8 bases matching TRBD2. Losses at the gene ends were 2 bases for V and 3 bases for J; bases not matched to a gene: 3. There are 14 residues in the CDR3. Germline V gene data show CDR1 as SGHVS and CDR2 as FQNEAQ. CDR3 amino acids: CASSLTGTSYEQYF. CDR3 bases: TGTGCCAGCAGCTTAACCGGGACTAGCTACGAGCAGTACTTC.

The sample holds one count of this clonotype. The rearrangement joins TRBV5-6 to TRBJ2-3; 12 positions agree with TRBD2. In germline, CDR1 is SGHDT, CDR2 YYEEEE. This CDR3 contains 18 residues. V shed 3 bases, J shed 2 bases, and the junction held 10 bases outside the gene matches. The chain's CDR3 is CASSWTSGDPLPTDTQYF. In DNA form, the CDR3 reads TGTGCCAGCAGCTGGACTAGCGGGGACCCGCTACCCACAGATACGCAGTATTTT.

The chain is built from TRBV5-5 and TRBJ2-1; no firm D call. The V gene lost 2 bases and the J gene lost 0 bases, with 9 bases spanning the gap. The CDR3 spans 15 residues. In germline, CDR1 is SGHKS, CDR2 YYEKEE (reference sequence). CDR3 region: CASSFLQSSYNEQFF. Here the CDR3 DNA reads TGTGCCAGCAGCTTTTTACAAAGCTCCTACAATGAGCAGTTCTTC.

This clonotype was detected ten times or more. This chain connects TRBV29-1 to TRBJ1-2; D call uncertain. The CDR3 is 12 residues long. CDR1 SQVTM and CDR2 ANQGSEA come from the germline V gene. V shed 3 bases and J shed 4 bases, with 9 bases lying between them. The CDR3, as DNA: TGCAGCGTTGACCGTAGGACCTATGGCTACACCTTC. Translated, it gives CSVDRRTYGYTF.

V gene TRBV7-9 combines with J gene TRBJ2-3; 8 positions agree with TRBD2. With V trimmed by 8 bases and J by 6 bases, 7 bases remained unmatched. Germline V gene data show CDR1 as SEHNR and CDR2 as FQNEAQ (reference sequence). The CDR3 has 13 residues. Here the CDR3 DNA reads TGTGCCAGCGCCAGCGGGAGTATGGATACGCAGTATTTT. This codes for CASASGSMDTQYF.

The chain recombines TRBV20-1 with TRBJ2-7; D remains unclear. CDR3 length: 13 residues. Per the germline V gene, CDR1 is DFQATT and CDR2 is SNEGSKA (reference sequence). V was shortened by 4 bases and J by 0 bases, with 10 bases between the two germline ends. The DNA for the CDR3 is TGCAGTGCTACATCCGGGCCCTCCTACGAGCAGTACTTC. Its protein product is CSATSGPSYEQYF.

This clonotype came up many times. V gene TRBV29-1 combines with J gene TRBJ2-3; possible D gene TRBD2, 6 bases. V was cut by 4 bases and J by 1 base, with 12 bases left in between. The CDR3 totals 14 residues. Germline CDR1 SQVTM, CDR2 ANQGSEA. DNA of the CDR3: TGCAGCGTTGGGGGCTCGGGGGGCACAGATACGCAGTATTTT. Protein product: CSVGGSGGTDTQYF.

This clonotype was seen ten or more times. The rearrangement uses TRBV6-1 and TRBJ1-5, with D possibly matching TRBD1 (5 bases). Trimming shortened V by 2 bases and J by 1 base, and 21 bases separated the two germline ends. Germline values: CDR1 MNHNS, CDR2 SASEGT. The CDR3 runs 19 residues. CDR3 sequence: CASSESDRTPTRSNQPQHF. The CDR3 bases are TGTGCCAGCAGTGAAAGTGACAGAACCCCAACTAGGAGCAATCAGCCCCAGCATTTT.

This clonotype was seen many times. The rearrangement uses TRBV6-2 or TRBV6-3 and TRBJ2-7; TRBD2 agrees at 8 bases. This CDR3 region has 15 residues. The germline CDR1 and CDR2 sequences are MNHEY and SVGEGT. The V gene end was trimmed by 6 bases and the J gene end by 4 bases; junction bases not matched to a gene: 11. CDR3 in amino acids: CASRPFGGASYEQYF. CDR3 DNA sequence: TGTGCCAGCAGGCCTTTCGGGGGGGCCTCTTACGAGCAGTACTTC.

This clonotype has a count of ten or more. In DNA form, the CDR3 reads TGCAGCGTTTCCGGCGGGGGACAGGAGCAAACCCAGTACTTC. This translates into CSVSGGGQEQTQYF. The chain combines TRBV29-1 with TRBJ2-5, with D perhaps matching TRBD1 (8 bases). The CDR3 has 14 amino acids. CDR1 SQVTM and CDR2 ANQGSEA come from the germline V gene. Deletions cut 5 bases from V and 8 bases from J, with 21 bases between.

A note on this clonotype: The germline gene is not matched at one end of the junction; a read error may be the cause. The chain uses TRBV7-9 and TRBJ1-2, with a weak D call TRBD1 (5 bases). The CDR3 has 13 amino acids. Germline V gene lookup returns CDR1 SEHNR and CDR2 FQNEAQ (reference sequence). Here the CDR3 reads CASSLEEPEGPAF. CDR3 coding DNA: TGTGCCAGCAGCTTAGAAGAACCCGAGGGACCGGCCTTC.

At least ten counts were recorded for this clonotype. The J gene is TRBJ2-3, the V gene TRBV7-2; weak D call: TRBD2 (5 bases). Germline V lookup: CDR1 SGHTA, CDR2 FQGNSA. CDR3 length equals 14 residues. Trimming stripped 5 bases from V and 7 bases from J, with 16 bases between. Written as DNA, the CDR3 is TGTGCCAGCAGCCCGAGCGCCGGGGTCAATACGCAGTATTTT. Amino acid sequence: CASSPSAGVNTQYF.

This clonotype occurred a few times. The chain uses TRBV4-1 and TRBJ2-3; weak D call: TRBD1 (6 bases). Germline lookup yields CDR1 MGHRA and CDR2 YSYEKL. V lost 1 base, J lost 5 bases, and 19 bases lay in between. This CDR3 contains 17 residues. The CDR3 sequence is CASSQVNGQPFLDTQYF. The CDR3, as DNA: TGCGCCAGCAGCCAAGTAAACGGACAGCCTTTTCTAGATACGCAGTATTTT.

The gene calls are TRBV20-1 and TRBJ1-2; D not resolved. The CDR3 covers 13 residues. V dropped 2 bases and J dropped 4 bases, with 11 bases sitting between them. The germline CDR1 and CDR2 sequences are DFQATT and SNEGSKA (reference sequence). CDR3 amino acids: CSARSSVRYGYTF. CDR3 in DNA: TGCAGTGCTAGATCCTCGGTCCGCTATGGCTACACCTTC.

This clonotype was picked up many times. The chain employs TRBV29-1 and TRBJ2-5; D may be TRBD2 (6 bases). CDR1 and CDR2 (germline): SQVTM, ANQGSEA. There are 12 residues in the CDR3. The V end was cut by 7 bases, the J end by 3 bases, with 12 bases between. As DNA, the CDR3 is TGCAGCGCCCGGCCGGGGGAAGAGACCCAGTACTTC. The encoded protein is CSARPGEETQYF.

At least ten counts were recorded for this clonotype. The chain has TRBV20-1 and TRBJ2-7; TRBD2 matches 7 bases. V shed 3 bases and J 0 bases; nucleotides not matched to a gene: 2. Germline CDR1 and CDR2: DFQATT and SNEGSKA (reference sequence). The CDR3 covers 13 residues. CDR3 coding DNA: TGCAGTGCTAGCGGGGGGAGCTCCTACGAGCAGTACTTC. Translation: CSASGGSSYEQYF.

This clonotype was counted many times. This chain connects TRBV20-1 to TRBJ2-7; D ambiguous. CDR3 length: 11 amino acids. Germline V lookup: CDR1 DFQATT, CDR2 SNEGSKA (reference sequence). Deletions cut 5 bases from V and 3 bases from J, with 8 bases between. CDR3 amino acids: CSAYDFYEQYF. CDR3 bases: TGCAGTGCTTACGACTTCTACGAGCAGTACTTC.

This clonotype has at least ten counts. The chain uses TRBV7-8 and TRBJ2-1; TRBD2 agrees at 10 bases. This CDR3 has 15 amino acids. V lost 8 bases and J lost 7; bases outside the gene matches: 11. In germline, CDR1 is SGHVS, CDR2 FQNEAQ. This chain's CDR3 is CASDLSSGSGNEQFF. As DNA, the CDR3 is TGTGCCAGCGATTTATCTAGCGGGAGTGGTAATGAGCAGTTCTTC.

The table lists this clonotype with a few counts. J is TRBJ2-7 and V is TRBV20-1; D may be TRBD1 (8 bases). The germline V and J ends were trimmed by 4 bases and 3 bases, with 10 bases remaining between them. The CDR3 sequence is 12 residues long. Per germline, CDR1 DFQATT and CDR2 SNEGSKA (reference sequence). The CDR3, as DNA: TGCAGTGCTAACAGGGGGGGCTACGAGCAGTACTTC. Encoded protein: CSANRGGYEQYF.

This rearrangement joins TRBV25-1 to TRBJ2-2; 7 bases are a match to TRBD1. This CDR3 has 14 residues. Germline values: CDR1 MGHDK, CDR2 SYGVNS. The ends lost 6 bases at V and 6 bases at J; junction bases unmatched: 7. The CDR3, as DNA: TGTGCCAGCAGGCGGACAGGAAGGGCCGGGGAGCTGTTTTTT. Translated, it gives CASRRTGRAGELFF.

The chain employs TRBV9 and TRBJ2-2, with D possibly being TRBD2 (6 bases). Trimming took 4 bases from V and 3 from J, leaving 13 bases between them. In germline, CDR1 is SGDLS, CDR2 YYNGEE. The CDR3 loop spans 15 amino acids. This CDR3 reads CASSKRTTHTGELFF. In nucleotides, the CDR3 is TGTGCCAGCAGCAAACGGACTACCCACACCGGGGAGCTGTTTTTT.

This clonotype was recorded at least ten times. The rearrangement links TRBV20-1 to TRBJ2-3, with 11 bases fitting TRBD2. The junction had 5 bases not matched to a gene; V was cut back by 1 base and J by 5 bases. Per the germline V gene, CDR1 is DFQATT and CDR2 is SNEGSKA (reference sequence). This CDR3 comprises 15 residues. CDR3 DNA: TGCAGTGCTAGAGTCCTAGCGGGAGGTGGAGATACGCAGTATTTT. Encoded protein: CSARVLAGGGDTQYF.